A few counts support the clone carrying this T cell receptor (beta chain). The repertoire was sequenced with immunoSEQ multiplex PCR; TCRdb's copy has only in-frame clones and lacks some. The table includes 110,000 to 150,000 clones, just over 85% detected once. This entry is derived from a study of blood T cell repertoires in COVID-19. CDR1 SGDLS and CDR2 YYNGEE come from the germline V gene. The germline V and J ends were trimmed by 3 bases and 7 bases, with 17 bases remaining between them. The CDR3 loop spans 16 amino acids. Assignment of participants to cohorts was predicated upon participant-reported clinical history.

Sequencing used PBMCs or T cells enriched from blood (not recorded which). The V call is TRBV9, the J call TRBJ1-6; D gene uncertain. The clonotype comes from a man aged 50 to 60 who had recovered from COVID-19. CDR3 residues: CASSASGFPENSPLHF. The CDR3 nucleotides read TGTGCCAGCAGCGCCTCCGGATTTCCGGAGAATTCACCCCTCCACTTT.